This T cell receptor beta chain was retrieved from a study of shared clonotypes between healthy human individuals. This clone was picked up one time. After removal of 4 bases from V and 15 bases from J, the junction contained 13 bases not matched to a gene. The CDR3 is 13 amino acids. CDR1 SQVTM and CDR2 ANQGSEA come from the germline V gene. The protocol was immunoSEQ multiplex PCR, while the TCRdb copy is restricted to in-frame clones and leaves out a portion. This sample yields roughly 1,500,000 clones, of which around 98.5% are seen a single time; 0.3% to 0.45% belongs to the top ten. What was sequenced was naive CD4+ T cells sorted from blood. The subset here: CD45RA+ positively selected. This sequence joins TRBV29-1 and TRBJ2-1; 9 bases line up with TRBD2. The clonotype originates from a young man in good health. CDR3 DNA: TGCAGCGTTGTTCTAGCGGGGTCCCTTCGGCGGTTCTTC. As protein: CSVVLAGSLRRFF.